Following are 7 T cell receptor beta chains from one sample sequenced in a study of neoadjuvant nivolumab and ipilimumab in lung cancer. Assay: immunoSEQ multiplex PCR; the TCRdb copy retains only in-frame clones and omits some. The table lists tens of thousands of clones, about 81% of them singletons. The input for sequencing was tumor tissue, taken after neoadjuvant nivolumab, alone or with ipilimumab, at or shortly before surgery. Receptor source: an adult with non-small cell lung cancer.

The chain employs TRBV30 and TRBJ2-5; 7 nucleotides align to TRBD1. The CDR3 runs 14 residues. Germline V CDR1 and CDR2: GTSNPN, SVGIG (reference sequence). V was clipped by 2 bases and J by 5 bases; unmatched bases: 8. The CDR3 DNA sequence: TGTGCCTGGAGTCCTAGGGGGCTAATGGAGACCCAGTACTTC. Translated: CAWSPRGLMETQYF. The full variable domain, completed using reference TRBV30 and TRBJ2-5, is SQTIHQWPATLVQPVGSPLSLECTVEGTSNPNLYWYRQAAGRGLQLLFYSVGIGQISSEVPQNLSASRPQDRQFILSSKKLLLSDSGFYLCAWSPRGLMETQYFGPGTRLLVL.

The CDR3 bases are TGTGCCTGGAGCCCCGCCCCGGGCCTCCGGGAGACCCAGTACTTC. It yields the protein CAWSPAPGLRETQYF. The rearrangement links TRBV30 to TRBJ2-5; D remains ambiguous. The CDR3 sequence is 15 residues long. The germline V gene encodes CDR1 GTSNPN and CDR2 SVGIG (reference sequence). Between the trimmed V and J ends, which lost 3 bases and 5 bases, there was a span of 19 bases.

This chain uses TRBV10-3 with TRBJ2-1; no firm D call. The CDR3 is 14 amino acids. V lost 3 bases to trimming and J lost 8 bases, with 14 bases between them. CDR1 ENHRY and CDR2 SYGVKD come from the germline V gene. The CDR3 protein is CAISDAYTSDEQFF. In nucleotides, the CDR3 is TGTGCCATCAGTGACGCGTATACGAGCGATGAGCAGTTCTTC.

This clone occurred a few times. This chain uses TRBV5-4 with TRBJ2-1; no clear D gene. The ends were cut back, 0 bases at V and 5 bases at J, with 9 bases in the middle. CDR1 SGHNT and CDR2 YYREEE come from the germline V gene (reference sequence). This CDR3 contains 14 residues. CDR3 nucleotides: TGTGCCAGCAGCTTGGGTGGAGCGAACAATGAGCAGTTCTTC. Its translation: CASSLGGANNEQFF.

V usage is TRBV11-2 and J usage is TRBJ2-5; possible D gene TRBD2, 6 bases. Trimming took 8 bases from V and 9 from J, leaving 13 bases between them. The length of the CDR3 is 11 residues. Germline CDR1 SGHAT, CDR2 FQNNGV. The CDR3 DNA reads TGTGCCAGCCTATACGGCGGGGCCCAGTACTTC. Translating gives CASLYGGAQYF.

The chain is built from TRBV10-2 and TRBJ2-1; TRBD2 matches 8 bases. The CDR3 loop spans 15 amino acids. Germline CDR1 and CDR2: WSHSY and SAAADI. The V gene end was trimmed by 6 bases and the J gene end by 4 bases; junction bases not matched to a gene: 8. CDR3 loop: CASSATSGDYNEQFF. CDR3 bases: TGCGCCAGCAGCGCAACTAGCGGAGATTACAATGAGCAGTTCTTC.

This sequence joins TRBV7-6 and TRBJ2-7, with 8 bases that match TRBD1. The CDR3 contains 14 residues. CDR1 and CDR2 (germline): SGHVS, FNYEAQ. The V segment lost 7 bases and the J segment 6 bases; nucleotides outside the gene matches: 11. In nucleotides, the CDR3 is TGTGCCAGCAACCCTCTCGGACAGGGATCCGAGCAGTACTTC. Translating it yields CASNPLGQGSEQYF.